Here is one TCR beta chain with its context. From germline, CDR1 is SGHVS and CDR2 FNYEAQ. The CDR3 is 16 amino acids. The V gene lost 5 bases and the J gene lost 0 bases, with 16 bases spanning the gap. The data belong to a study of blood T cell repertoires in COVID-19. Study information: There were acute and convalescent COVID-19 samples, and they came from the United States, Italy and Spain. Nucleic acid was either cDNA or gDNA, and it came from T cells, B-cell-depleted T cells, or PBMCs.

Authors' analysis steps: Amplification of reference gene primers was used by the study to estimate nucleated cell counts. Repertoires were generated with immunoSEQ multiplex PCR, while TCRdb's copy carries only in-frame clones and drops some. The V and J calls and the clone size are those of that table, but D and trimming were determined from the DNA. This table has about 190,000 clones, 80% to 90% appearing once. The receptor was derived from a young man with acute or convalescent COVID-19. The chain joins TRBV7-6 to TRBJ1-1; D perhaps matches TRBD1 (6 bases). The sample comprised peripheral blood. The CDR3 loop reads CASSPFPGHMNTEAFF. The CDR3 DNA reads TGTGCCAGCAGCCCTTTCCCGGGACACATGAACACTGAAGCTTTCTTT. Full variable domain (remainder filled in from reference TRBV7-6 and TRBJ1-1): GAGVSQSPRYKVTKRGQDVALRCDPISGHVSLYWYRQALGQGPEFLTYFNYEAQQDKSGLPNDRFSAERPEGSISTLTIQRTEQRDSAMYRCASSPFPGHMNTEAFFGQGTRLTVV.